One sample yielded the 5 T cell receptor beta chains listed below, sequenced in a study of T cells after yellow fever vaccination. TCRdb independently ran MiXCR on the 5' RACE reads; one entry per CDR3 protein. The sample holds 120,000 or so distinct CDR3 sequences; 13% to 15% are singletons and the top ten take more than 40%. The sequences come from CD8+ T cells sorted from PBMCs, collected 5 days after the yellow fever booster vaccination. These receptor sequences come from a man younger than 35 who received the YFV17D yellow fever vaccine.

This clonotype has only a few counts. The V and J genes are TRBV4-1 and TRBJ2-7; 7 bases match TRBD2. V was clipped by 2 bases and J by 4 bases; unmatched bases: 8. Per the germline V gene, CDR1 is MGHRA and CDR2 is YSYEKL. This CDR3 spans 15 amino acids. The CDR3 sequence is CASSQKASGEYEQYF. The CDR3 DNA is TGCGCCAGCAGCCAAAAGGCTAGCGGAGAATACGAGCAGTACTTC.

A few counts support this clonotype. This rearrangement joins TRBV6-2 or TRBV6-3 to TRBJ2-7; 10 bases are shared with TRBD1. This CDR3 is built from 17 residues. The germline V gene has CDR1 MNHEY and CDR2 SVGEGT. The V gene end was trimmed by 5 bases and the J gene end by 0 bases; junction bases not matched to a gene: 10. The CDR3 here is CASSHTPGQGNSYEQYV. The DNA of the CDR3 is TGTGCCAGCAGTCACACCCCGGGACAGGGGAACTCCTACGAGCAGTACGTC.

In its sample, this clonotype was seen many times. The rearrangement uses TRBV9 and TRBJ2-3; D is possibly TRBD2 (9 bases). Germline assignment: CDR1 SGDLS and CDR2 YYNGEE. V dropped 0 bases and J dropped 1 base, with 21 bases sitting between them. This CDR3 has 19 amino acids. CDR3 loop: CASSVGQGSPSGGTDTQYF. CDR3 in DNA: TGTGCCAGCAGCGTAGGACAGGGGAGTCCTAGCGGGGGCACAGATACGCAGTATTTT. The variable domain in full, completed from reference TRBV9 and TRBJ2-3, reads DSGVTQTPKHLITATGQRVTLRCSPRSGDLSVYWYQQSLDQGLQFLIQYYNGEERAKGNILERFSAQQFPDLHSELNLSSLELGDSALYFCASSVGQGSPSGGTDTQYFGPGTRLTVL.

This rearrangement joins TRBV6-6 to TRBJ2-1; a weak D match, TRBD1 (5 bases). This CDR3 region has 10 residues. Trimming shortened V by 8 bases and J by 6 bases, and 5 bases separated the two germline ends. CDR1 is MNHNY, CDR2 SVGAGI, per germline (reference sequence). The CDR3 sequence: CASGANEQFF. CDR3 DNA: TGTGCCAGCGGGGCCAATGAGCAGTTCTTC.

The V call is TRBV5-4, the J call TRBJ2-5, with 12 bases that match TRBD1. This CDR3 is built from 15 residues. Germline CDR1 and CDR2: SGHNT and YYREEE (reference sequence). V trimming: 4 bases; J trimming: 5 bases; junction bases outside the gene matches: 6. This CDR3 reads CASSPGQGARETQYF. The DNA of the CDR3 is TGTGCCAGCAGCCCGGGACAGGGGGCTCGGGAGACCCAGTACTTC.